This T cell receptor (beta chain) comes out of a study of blood T cell repertoires in COVID-19 (dated by TCRdb to the early 2020s). Concerning the study at large: Samples from collaborators originated in the United States, Italy and Spain and spanned both the acute and convalescent phases of COVID-19. The prospective study material was composed of cDNA or gDNA derived from T cells, B-cell-depleted T cells, or PBMCs. The dataset comprised deeply sampled blood TCRbeta repertoires from subjects exposed to, actively infected with, or recovered from COVID-19. A freely available public database, intended as a resource for researchers studying the immune response to SARS-CoV-2, is where the repertoires were released. Samples were obtained from the ongoing ImmuneRACE study (first 160 participants) and from 1,254 subjects provided by 6 global collaborators. Nearly every sample came with metadata listing a de-identified subject ID, COVID-19 status, age in years and sex. Where available, HLA class I and class II types were obtained from metadata supplied by the sample provider rather than from assay-based typing. Here is what the overall study found, with its caveats: The quantity of clinical and demographic metadata differed by source and by participant and was supplied without curation.

In the case of this clone: Its antigen remains unidentified. The record has no base qualities; no much larger clone is one base away.

V and J are truncated by 2 bases and 4 bases respectively, leaving an intervening sequence of 15 bases. CDR3 length: 14 amino acids, cysteine to phenylalanine. Only CDR3 DNA remains: 42 bases, in frame from the first base. CDR1 and CDR2 are drawn from the germline V gene (reference sequence): GTSNPN, SVGIG. TCRbeta CDR3 regions were amplified from genomic DNA using the immunoSEQ Assay, a bias-controlled multiplex PCR. In the paper's pipeline: Nucleated cell counts per sample were estimated from amplification of reference gene primers within the assay. To quantify the absolute abundance of each unique TCRbeta CDR3 rearrangement, sequence reads were collapsed and filtered. For each sample, productive Simpson clonality was calculated as the square root of Simpson's diversity index over productive rearrangements. The source is immuneACCESS, and TCRdb retained only in-frame sequences with V and J called. Part of the clones is not carried over; for the studies checked, unresolved V genes explain less than half of this, and the remainder is unexplained. V, J and clone size are taken as reported in that table, and D and trimming were inferred from the DNA itself. The sample table records 150,000 to 200,000 clones; roughly 89% of these occur just once. The ten largest clones represent 2% to 2.5% of the sample.

Participants in the prospective study were aged roughly 18 to 90 years, lived in about two dozen United States geographic areas, and enrolled through a virtual design. Cohort assignment in the prospective study relied on participant-reported clinical history from a screening survey and a study questionnaire. In the prospective study, whole blood, serum and a nasopharyngeal or oropharyngeal swab were collected from each participant by mobile phlebotomists. Additional blood draws and questionnaires over a 2-month period could optionally be provided by prospective study participants. Before DNA extraction, prospective study blood samples were shipped either frozen or at room temperature.

Sequenced material: PBMCs or T cells enriched from blood (not recorded which). The chain employs TRBV30 and TRBJ2-7, with TRBD1 as a weak D call on 5 bases. The source of this sequence is a woman in her forties with acute COVID-19. The DNA sequence is TGTGCCTGGAGTCCAGGGTGGGGATTATACGAGCAGTACTTC. Its translation is CAWSPGWGLYEQYF.